This section outlines one T cell receptor (beta chain) sequence together with its context. This record comes from a study of blood T cell repertoires in COVID-19. Overall study context: From T cells, B-cell-depleted T cells, or PBMCs came the material, which was cDNA or gDNA.

As processed by the authors: Estimation of nucleated cell counts relied on the amplification of reference gene primers. Measured with immunoSEQ multiplex PCR; TCRdb has only the in-frame clones, and not every one. Clone size and V and J calls were adopted from that table, with D and trimming inferred from the DNA. Of about 410,000 clones detected, around 89% appear once; the ten largest clones hold approximately 1.5%. The V gene's germline CDR1 is SNHLY and CDR2 FYNNEI. V was pared by 5 bases and J by 0 bases, with 11 bases between. The CDR3 runs 14 residues. This rearrangement joins TRBV2 to TRBJ2-7; D is undetermined. Sequenced: peripheral blood. The TCR sequence derives from a woman in her forties with COVID-19, enrolled during active disease. For the CDR3, the DNA is TGTGCCAGCAGTCGCGCGCCGAGCTCCTACGAGCAGTACTTC. It specifies CASSRAPSSYEQYF.